One T cell receptor (beta chain) is described in this entry. It has no known antigen specificity. Base quality data are lacking; no much larger clone is found one base away. The data derive from a study of blood T cell repertoires in COVID-19 (TCRdb year 2020). Background on the whole study: The collaborator samples originated in the United States, Italy and Spain and spanned the acute and convalescent phases of COVID-19. A de-identified subject ID, COVID-19 status, age in years and sex were almost always included in the sample metadata. Deeply sampled blood TCRbeta repertoires from subjects exposed to, actively infected with, or recovered from COVID-19 were included in the dataset. The repertoires were released in a freely available public database intended as a resource for research on the immune response to SARS-CoV-2. HLA class I and class II types, where available, came from metadata supplied by the sample provider rather than from assay-based typing. The prospective study material was composed of cDNA or gDNA derived from T cells, B-cell-depleted T cells, or PBMCs. Samples were obtained from the ongoing ImmuneRACE study (first 160 participants) and from about 1,300 subjects provided by 6 global collaborators.

Findings and caveats that apply to the study as a whole: The amount of clinical and demographic metadata varied by source and participant and was provided uncurated.

The collaborating institutions used their own protocols to collect whole blood in K2EDTA tubes. For TCRbeta analysis, collaborators shipped samples in one of three forms: frozen whole blood, isolated PBMCs, or DNA extracted from either of those sample types. The immunoSEQ Assay, a bias-controlled multiplex PCR, was used to amplify TCRbeta CDR3 regions from genomic DNA. From the authors' description of their analysis: The number of nucleated cells in each sample was estimated from the amplification of reference gene primers within the assay. Sequence reads were collapsed and filtered to measure the absolute abundance of every unique TCRbeta CDR3 rearrangement. Productive Simpson clonality was computed per sample as the square root of Simpson's diversity index over productive rearrangements. As stored in TCRdb, this immuneACCESS dataset retains in-frame rearrangements with V and J assigned. A fraction of the clones does not appear; measured against another copy, unresolved V genes explain less than half of the discrepancy, and the remainder lacks a known reason. V and J calls and clone size come straight from that table; D and trimming were deduced from the DNA. The sample contains 60,000 to 75,000 clones, over 75% of them found a single time. About 6.8% of the sample is taken by the ten largest.

V lost 0 bases and J lost 6 bases; the stretch between them is 12 bases long. Counted from cysteine to phenylalanine, this CDR3 has 14 amino acids. Here the CDR3 DNA is all that survives: 42 bases in frame from base 1. The germline V gene encodes CDR1 SGHRS and CDR2 YFSETQ. Rearrangement joined TRBV5-1 to TRBJ1-2; matching of 5 bases hints at TRBD1 as the D gene. The sequence derives from a man in his sixties with acute or convalescent COVID-19. Sample: peripheral blood. CDR3 region: CASSLEGQTDGYTF. The nucleotide sequence is TGCGCCAGCAGCTTGGAGGGGCAGACTGATGGCTACACCTTC.